The entry that follows covers one TCR beta chain sequence. Antigen specificity is unknown. This record comes from a study of T cells in localized non-small cell lung cancer. Study-level findings and limits: Sequencing involved a lone tumor region, leaving heterogeneity possible. Adjacent lung tissue had a median approximately 61 of the top 100 clones found in the tumor.

The length of the CDR3 is 14 residues. V was cut by 5 bases and J by 5 bases, with 15 bases left in between. The germline CDR1 and CDR2 sequences are MNHEY and SVGAGI. Clones were read by immunoSEQ multiplex PCR, and TCRdb kept only the in-frame ones, dropping some. The sample lists tens of thousands of clones, about nine tenths occurring once. The chain employs TRBV6-5 and TRBJ1-1; a weak D match, TRBD1 (6 bases). The specimen was peripheral blood, collected before any cancer treatment. The clonotype comes from a woman between 40 and 69 years old with stage I lung adenocarcinoma. CDR3 in amino acids: CASSADRRRTEAFF. The CDR3 DNA follows: TGTGCCAGCAGTGCCGACAGGCGACGGACTGAAGCTTTCTTT.